A selection of T cell receptor beta chains follows, all from one sample in a study of OX40 agonist ivuxolimab in advanced cancers. Produced via immunoSEQ multiplex PCR; TCRdb's table is partial and in-frame only. The sample holds around 94,000 clones, 90% to 95% seen once. The sequenced sample was CD4+ or CD8+ T cells sorted from blood, obtained in a trial of the OX40 agonist ivuxolimab. The receptor set was obtained from an adult with an advanced solid tumor such as melanoma, head and neck, liver or kidney cancer. Each CDR3 is given with its conserved first and last residue. A D gene is named only where the DNA matches it firmly. Only some rows state a clone size, as once, few, many or a class for expanded clones.

- TRBJ1-3 - TRBV30 TGTGCCTGGAGTGTACGAGCGTCTGGAAACACCATATATTTT CAWSVRASGNTIYF
- TRBJ2-3 - TRBV6-1 TGTGCCAGCAGTGTCGAGGTCACAGATACGCAGTATTTT CASSVEVTDTQYF
- TRBJ2-1 - TRBV9 TGTGCCAGCAGCGTGGACCCCTACGGTGAGCAGTTCTTC CASSVDPYGEQFF
TRBD1 TRBJ1-5 once TRBV19 TGTGCCAGTAGGACAGGGGGGCGTAGCAATCAGCCCCAGCATTTT CASRTGGRSNQPQHF
- TRBJ2-1 - TRBV6-4 TGTGCCAGCAGTGTGCGGCTAGCGAGTGAGCAGTTCTTC CASSVRLASEQFF
TRBD2 TRBJ2-7 - TRBV4-3 TGCGCCAGCAGCTACACCAGCGGGAGAGCCTACGAGCAGTACTTC CASSYTSGRAYEQYF
- TRBJ2-5 - TRBV6-5 TGTGCCAGCAGGTTGGAAATGCCCGGGACCCAGTACTTC CASRLEMPGTQYF
TRBD2 TRBJ2-7 - TRBV7-2 TGTGCCAGCAGCTTGGGAGGTACTAGCGGGAGGGCCTCATACGAGCAGTACTTC CASSLGGTSGRASYEQYF
- TRBJ2-7 few TRBV7-2 TGTGCCAGCAGTGTTAGCGTCTCCTACGAGCAGTACTTC CASSVSVSYEQYF
TRBD2 TRBJ2-7 - TRBV6-5 TGTGCCAGTTCGGGACTAGCGGGAGTCGGGGAGCAGTACTTC CASSGLAGVGEQYF
- TRBJ2-2 - TRBV7-9 TGTGCCAGCAGCTTAGCAAACGTAGGATCCACCCTGTTTTTT CASSLANVGSTLFF